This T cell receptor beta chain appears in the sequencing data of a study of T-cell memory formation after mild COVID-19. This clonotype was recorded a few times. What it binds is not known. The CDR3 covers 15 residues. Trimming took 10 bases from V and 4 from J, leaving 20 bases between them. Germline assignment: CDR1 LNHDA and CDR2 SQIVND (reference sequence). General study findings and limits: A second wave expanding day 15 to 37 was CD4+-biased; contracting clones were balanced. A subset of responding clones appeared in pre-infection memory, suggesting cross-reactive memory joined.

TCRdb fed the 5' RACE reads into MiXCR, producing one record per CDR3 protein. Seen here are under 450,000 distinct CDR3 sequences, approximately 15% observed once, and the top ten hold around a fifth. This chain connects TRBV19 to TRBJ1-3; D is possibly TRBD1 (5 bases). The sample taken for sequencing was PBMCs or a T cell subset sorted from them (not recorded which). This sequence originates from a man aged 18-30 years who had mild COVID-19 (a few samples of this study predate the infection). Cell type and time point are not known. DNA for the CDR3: TGTGCCAAACCCGGGACGGAAGCTGGCGGAAACACCATATATTTT. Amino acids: CAKPGTEAGGNTIYF.